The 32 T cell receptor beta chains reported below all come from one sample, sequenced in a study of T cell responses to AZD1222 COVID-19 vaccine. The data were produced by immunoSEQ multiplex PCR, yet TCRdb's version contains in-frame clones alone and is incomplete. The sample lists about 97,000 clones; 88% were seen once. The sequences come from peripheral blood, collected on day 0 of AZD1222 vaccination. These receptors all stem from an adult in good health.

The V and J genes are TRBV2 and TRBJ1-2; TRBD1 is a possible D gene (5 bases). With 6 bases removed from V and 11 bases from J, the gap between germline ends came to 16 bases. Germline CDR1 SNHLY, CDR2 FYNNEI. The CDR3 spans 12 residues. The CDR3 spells CASSLSRGGYTF. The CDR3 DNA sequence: TGTGCCAGCAGCCTATCCCGGGGGGGTTACACCTTC.

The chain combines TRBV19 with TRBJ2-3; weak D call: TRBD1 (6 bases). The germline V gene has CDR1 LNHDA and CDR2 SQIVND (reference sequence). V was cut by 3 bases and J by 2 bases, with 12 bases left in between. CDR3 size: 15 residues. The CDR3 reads CASSIWQGNTDTQYF. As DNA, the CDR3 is TGTGCCAGTAGTATCTGGCAGGGGAACACAGATACGCAGTATTTT.

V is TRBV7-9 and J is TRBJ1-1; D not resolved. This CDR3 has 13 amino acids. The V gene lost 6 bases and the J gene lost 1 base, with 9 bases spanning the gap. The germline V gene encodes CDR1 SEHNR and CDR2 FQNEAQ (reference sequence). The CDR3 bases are TGTGCCAGCAGTTATATCACGAACACTGAAGCTTTCTTT. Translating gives CASSYITNTEAFF. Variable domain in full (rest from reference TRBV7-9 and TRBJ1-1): DTGVSQNPRHKITKRGQNVTFRCDPISEHNRLYWYRQTLGQGPEFLTYFQNEAQLEKSRLLSDRFSAERPKGSFSTLEIQRTEQGDSAMYLCASSYITNTEAFFGQGTRLTVV.

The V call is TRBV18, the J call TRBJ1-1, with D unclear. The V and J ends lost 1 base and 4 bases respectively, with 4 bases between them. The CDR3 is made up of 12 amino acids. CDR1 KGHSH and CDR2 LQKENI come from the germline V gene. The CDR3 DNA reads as TGTGCCAGCTCACCACTAACCACTGAAGCTTTCTTT. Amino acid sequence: CASSPLTTEAFF.

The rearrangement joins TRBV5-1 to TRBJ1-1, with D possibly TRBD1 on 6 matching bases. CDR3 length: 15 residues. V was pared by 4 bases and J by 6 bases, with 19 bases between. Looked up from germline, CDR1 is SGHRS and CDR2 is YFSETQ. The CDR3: CASSADSGALAEAFF. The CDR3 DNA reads TGCGCCAGCAGCGCCGATTCGGGGGCGCTGGCTGAAGCTTTCTTT.

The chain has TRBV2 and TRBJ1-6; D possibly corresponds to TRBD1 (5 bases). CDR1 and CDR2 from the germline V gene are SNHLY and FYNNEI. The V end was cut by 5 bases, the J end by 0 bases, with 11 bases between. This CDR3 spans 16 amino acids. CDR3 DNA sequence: TGTGCCAGCAGTCAGCGACAGAGCTCCTATAATTCACCCCTCCACTTT. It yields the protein CASSQRQSSYNSPLHF.

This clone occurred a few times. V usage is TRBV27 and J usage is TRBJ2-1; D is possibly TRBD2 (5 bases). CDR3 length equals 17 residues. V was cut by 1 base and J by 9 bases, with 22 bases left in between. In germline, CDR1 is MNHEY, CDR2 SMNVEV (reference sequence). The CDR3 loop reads CASSLFRADLPGVEQFF. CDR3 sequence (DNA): TGTGCCAGCAGTTTATTCCGAGCGGACCTGCCTGGCGTTGAGCAGTTCTTC.

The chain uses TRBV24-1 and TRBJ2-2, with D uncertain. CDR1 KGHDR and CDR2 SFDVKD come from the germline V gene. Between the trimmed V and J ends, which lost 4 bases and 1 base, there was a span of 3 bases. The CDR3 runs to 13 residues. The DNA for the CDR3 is TGTGCCACCAGTGACCGGAACACCGGGGAGCTGTTTTTT. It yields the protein CATSDRNTGELFF.

CDR3 in amino acids: CASSQGPGGGLYGYTF. The CDR3 bases are TGTGCCAGCAGCCAGGGCCCTGGGGGGGGCCTCTATGGCTACACCTTC. This chain joins TRBV3-1 (or the pseudogene TRBV3-2) and TRBJ1-2, with TRBD1 as a possible D gene (6 bases). From germline, CDR1 is LGHDT and CDR2 YNNKEL (reference sequence). The V end was cut by 3 bases, the J end by 4 bases, with 18 bases between. CDR3 length equals 16 residues.

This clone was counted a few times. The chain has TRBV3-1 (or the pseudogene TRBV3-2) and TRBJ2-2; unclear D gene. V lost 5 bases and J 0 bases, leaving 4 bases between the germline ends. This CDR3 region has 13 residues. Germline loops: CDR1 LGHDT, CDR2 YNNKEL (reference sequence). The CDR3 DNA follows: TGTGCCAGCAGCTCTCCGAACACCGGGGAGCTGTTTTTT. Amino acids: CASSSPNTGELFF.

CDR3: CASSLGTEAYEQYF. The CDR3 nucleotides are TGTGCCAGCAGCTTAGGAACAGAGGCCTACGAGCAGTACTTC. The chain links TRBV11-2 to TRBJ2-7; D is unresolved. The length of the CDR3 is 14 residues. Germline loops: CDR1 SGHAT, CDR2 FQNNGV. V dropped 1 base and J dropped 2 bases, with 9 bases sitting between them.

This CDR3 is CASSPTSGGTYEQYF. The CDR3 nucleotides are TGCGCCAGCAGCCCCACTAGCGGGGGCACCTACGAGCAGTACTTC. The chain joins TRBV4-3 to TRBJ2-7; 11 bases align to TRBD2. Germline V gene lookup returns CDR1 LGHNA and CDR2 YSLEER. The length of the CDR3 is 15 residues. Unmatched junction bases numbered 4, after V lost 4 bases and J lost 2 bases.

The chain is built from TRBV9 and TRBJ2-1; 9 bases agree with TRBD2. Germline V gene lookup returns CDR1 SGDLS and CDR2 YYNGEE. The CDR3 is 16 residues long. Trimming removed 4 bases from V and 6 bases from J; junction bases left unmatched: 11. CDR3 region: CASSPTGGGDSNEQFF. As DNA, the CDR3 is TGTGCCAGCAGCCCTACGGGCGGGGGGGACTCCAATGAGCAGTTCTTC.

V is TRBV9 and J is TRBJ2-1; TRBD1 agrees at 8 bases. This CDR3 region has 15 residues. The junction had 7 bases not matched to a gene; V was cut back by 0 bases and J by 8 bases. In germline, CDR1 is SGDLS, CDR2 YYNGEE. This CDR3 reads CASSVAGTGYYEQFF. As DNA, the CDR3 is TGTGCCAGCAGCGTAGCTGGGACAGGTTACTATGAGCAGTTCTTC.

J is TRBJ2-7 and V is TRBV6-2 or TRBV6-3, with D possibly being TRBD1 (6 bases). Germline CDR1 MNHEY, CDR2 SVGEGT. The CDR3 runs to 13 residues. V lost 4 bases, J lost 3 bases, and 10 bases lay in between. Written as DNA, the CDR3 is TGTGCCAGCAGTTTACAGGGCTTCTACGAGCAGTACTTC. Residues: CASSLQGFYEQYF.

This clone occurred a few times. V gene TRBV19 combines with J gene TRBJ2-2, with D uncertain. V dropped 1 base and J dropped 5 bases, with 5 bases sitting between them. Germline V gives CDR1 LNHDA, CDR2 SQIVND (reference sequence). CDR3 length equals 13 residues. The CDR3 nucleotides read TGTGCCAGTAGTATAGGGATTACCGGGGAGCTGTTTTTT. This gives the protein CASSIGITGELFF.

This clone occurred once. The CDR3 here is CASSEQDRGREKLFF. Written as DNA, the CDR3 is TGTGCCAGCAGTGAACAGGACAGGGGTAGGGAAAAACTGTTTTTT. The rearrangement joins TRBV6-1 to TRBJ1-4, with TRBD1 identical over 9 bases. The CDR3 contains 15 residues. V lost 2 bases to trimming and J lost 8 bases; unmatched junction nucleotides: 6. Germline V CDR1 and CDR2: MNHNS, SASEGT.

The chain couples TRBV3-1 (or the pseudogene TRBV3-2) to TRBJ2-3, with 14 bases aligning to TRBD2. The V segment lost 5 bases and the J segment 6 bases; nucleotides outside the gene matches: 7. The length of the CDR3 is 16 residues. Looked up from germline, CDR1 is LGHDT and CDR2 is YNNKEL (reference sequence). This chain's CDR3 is CASSSRLAGGLDTQYF. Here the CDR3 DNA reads TGTGCCAGCAGCTCGCGACTAGCGGGGGGGCTCGATACGCAGTATTTT.

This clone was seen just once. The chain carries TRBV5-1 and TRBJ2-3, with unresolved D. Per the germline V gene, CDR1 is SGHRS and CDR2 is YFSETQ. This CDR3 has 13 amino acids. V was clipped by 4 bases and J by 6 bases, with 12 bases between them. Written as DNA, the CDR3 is TGCGCCAGCAGCCTCGGACCCGCCGATACGCAGTATTTT. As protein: CASSLGPADTQYF.

In DNA, the CDR3 is TGTGCCAGTAGTACGTGGGACAGTTATGGCTACACCTTC. Protein product: CASSTWDSYGYTF. This rearrangement joins TRBV19 to TRBJ1-2; 7 bases are a match to TRBD1. CDR3 length: 13 amino acids. Germline assignment: CDR1 LNHDA and CDR2 SQIVND (reference sequence). The V and J ends lost 4 bases and 5 bases, in that order; junction bases with no gene match: 4. Full variable domain (remainder filled in from reference TRBV19 and TRBJ1-2): DGGITQSPKYLFRKEGQNVTLSCEQNLNHDAMYWYRQDPGQGLRLIYYSQIVNDFQKGDIAEGYSVSREKKESFPLTVTSAQKNPTAFYLCASSTWDSYGYTFGSGTRLTVV.

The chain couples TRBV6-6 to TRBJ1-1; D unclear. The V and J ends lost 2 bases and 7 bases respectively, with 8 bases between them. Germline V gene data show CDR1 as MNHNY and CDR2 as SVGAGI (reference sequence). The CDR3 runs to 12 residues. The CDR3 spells CASSYGQVEAFF. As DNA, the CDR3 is TGTGCCAGCAGTTACGGGCAGGTTGAAGCTTTCTTT.

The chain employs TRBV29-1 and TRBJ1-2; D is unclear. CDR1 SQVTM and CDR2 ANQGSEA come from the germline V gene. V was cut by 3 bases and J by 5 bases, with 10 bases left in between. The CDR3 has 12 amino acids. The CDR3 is CSVESGMYGYTF. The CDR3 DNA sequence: TGCAGCGTTGAGTCTGGGATGTATGGCTACACCTTC.

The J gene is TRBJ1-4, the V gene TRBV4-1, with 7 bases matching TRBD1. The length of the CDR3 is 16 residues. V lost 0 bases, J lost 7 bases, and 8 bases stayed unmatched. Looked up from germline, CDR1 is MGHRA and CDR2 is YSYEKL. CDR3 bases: TGCGCCAGCAGCCAAGATCGGGGCAGGGGGAGTGAAAAACTGTTTTTT. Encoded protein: CASSQDRGRGSEKLFF.

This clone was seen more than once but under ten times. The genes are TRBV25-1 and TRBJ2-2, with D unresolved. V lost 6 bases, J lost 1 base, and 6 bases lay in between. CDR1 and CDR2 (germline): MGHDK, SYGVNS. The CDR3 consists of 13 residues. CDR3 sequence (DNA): TGTGCCAGCAGATGGCGGAACACCGGGGAGCTGTTTTTT. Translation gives CASRWRNTGELFF.

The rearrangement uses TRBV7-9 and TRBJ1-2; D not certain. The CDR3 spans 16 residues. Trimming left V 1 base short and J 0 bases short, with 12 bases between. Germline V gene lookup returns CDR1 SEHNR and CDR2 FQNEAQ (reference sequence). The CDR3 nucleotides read TGTGCCAGCAGCTTAGGAGGGCCTCAGGCTAACTATGGCTACACCTTC. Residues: CASSLGGPQANYGYTF. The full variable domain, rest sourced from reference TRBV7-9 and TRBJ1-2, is DTGVSQNPRHKITKRGQNVTFRCDPISEHNRLYWYRQTLGQGPEFLTYFQNEAQLEKSRLLSDRFSAERPKGSFSTLEIQRTEQGDSAMYLCASSLGGPQANYGYTFGSGTRLTVV.

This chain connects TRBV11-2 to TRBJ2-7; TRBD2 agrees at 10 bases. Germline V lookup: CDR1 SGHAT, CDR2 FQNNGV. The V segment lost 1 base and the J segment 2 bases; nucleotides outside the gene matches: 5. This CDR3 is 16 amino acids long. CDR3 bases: TGTGCCAGCAGCTTAGGTTCTAGCGGGGGAACCTACGAGCAGTACTTC. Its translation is CASSLGSSGGTYEQYF.

CDR3 sequence: CASSLTGLGIQYF. The CDR3 bases are TGTGCCAGCAGTTTAACAGGGCTGGGCATTCAGTACTTC. V gene TRBV27 combines with J gene TRBJ2-4; maybe TRBD1 (6 bases). Germline loops: CDR1 MNHEY, CDR2 SMNVEV (reference sequence). Trimming removed 2 bases at V and 9 bases at J, with 11 bases between. The length of the CDR3 is 13 residues.

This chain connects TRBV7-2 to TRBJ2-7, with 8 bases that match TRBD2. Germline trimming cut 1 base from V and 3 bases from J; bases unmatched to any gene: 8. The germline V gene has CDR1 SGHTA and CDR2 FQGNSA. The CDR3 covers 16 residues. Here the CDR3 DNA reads TGTGCCAGCAGCTTAGAACCCAGCGGGAGTTTCTACGAGCAGTACTTC. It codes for CASSLEPSGSFYEQYF.

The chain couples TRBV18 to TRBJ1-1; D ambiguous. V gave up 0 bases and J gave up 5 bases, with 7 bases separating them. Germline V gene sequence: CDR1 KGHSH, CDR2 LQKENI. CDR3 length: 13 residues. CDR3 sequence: CASSPPKRTEAFF. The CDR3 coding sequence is TGTGCCAGCTCACCACCGAAGAGGACTGAAGCTTTCTTT.

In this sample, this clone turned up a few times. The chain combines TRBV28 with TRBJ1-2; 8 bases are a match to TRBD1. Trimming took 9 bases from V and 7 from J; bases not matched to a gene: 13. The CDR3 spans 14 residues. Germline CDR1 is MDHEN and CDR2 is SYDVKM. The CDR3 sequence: CASLLDRVDRGYTF. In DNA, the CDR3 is TGTGCCAGTTTGTTGGACAGGGTTGACCGTGGCTACACCTTC.

CDR3 coding DNA: TGTGCCATCAGTGAGCCACTAGGTGTACGGGAGACCCAGTACTTC. As protein: CAISEPLGVRETQYF. The genes are TRBV10-3 and TRBJ2-5, with D maybe TRBD2 (5 bases). The length of the CDR3 is 15 residues. V dropped 2 bases and J dropped 5 bases, with 15 bases sitting between them. Per germline, CDR1 ENHRY and CDR2 SYGVKD.

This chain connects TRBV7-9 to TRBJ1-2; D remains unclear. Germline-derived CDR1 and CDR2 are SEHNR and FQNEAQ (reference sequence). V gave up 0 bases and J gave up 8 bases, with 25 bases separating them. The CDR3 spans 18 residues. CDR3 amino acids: CASSLASLRTVQPEGYTF. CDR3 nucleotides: TGTGCCAGCAGCTTAGCGTCCCTAAGAACAGTCCAGCCCGAGGGCTACACCTTC.